The rows below give T cell receptor beta chains drawn from one sample of a study of regulatory T cells in long-lasting Graves disease. TCRdb analysed the multiplex PCR reads with MiXCR anew, one entry per CDR3 protein. In the table there are roughly 420,000 distinct CDR3 sequences, 15% to 19% of which are singletons. Sequences were derived from peripheral blood mononuclear cells (PBMCs), sampled at new diagnosis, from a patient treated with antithyroid drugs. These receptors all stem from a female donor with Graves disease. Both conserved end residues are part of each CDR3. A D gene is named only where the DNA matches it firmly. Size tells how often a clone was seen (once, few, many) or the class of an expanded clone, and some rows leave it out.

DNA: TGTGCCAGCGGGGGGGCTAGCGGGAGACAAGAGACCCAGTACTTC
CDR3: CASGGASGRQETQYF
V: TRBV27
J: TRBJ2-5
size: few
D: TRBD2

DNA: TGCGCCAGCAGCCCCGATGCCGGGGCGATCTACGAGCAGTACTTC
CDR3: CASSPDAGAIYEQYF
V: TRBV5-1
J: TRBJ2-7
size: many
D: NA

DNA: TGTGCCAGTAGTATTGGTGGGGTCGGCTTGAACTATGGCTACACCTTC
CDR3: CASSIGGVGLNYGYTF
V: TRBV19
J: TRBJ1-2
size: NA
D: NA

DNA: TGTGCCAGCAGTTACGACAGGTCCAGCACAGATACGCAGTATTTT
CDR3: CASSYDRSSTDTQYF
V: TRBV6-2/TRBV6-3
J: TRBJ2-3
size: many
D: NA

DNA: TGTGCCAGCTATGGCAATTCCGTATACAATGAGCAGTTCTTC
CDR3: CASYGNSVYNEQFF
V: TRBV6-2/TRBV6-3
J: TRBJ2-1
size: many
D: NA

DNA: TGCGCCAGCAGCTTGGCCGCTAGCTCTGGAAACACCATATATTTT
CDR3: CASSLAASSGNTIYF
V: TRBV5-1
J: TRBJ1-3
size: many
D: NA

DNA: TGTGCCAGCAGCTTGGGTCGGCAGCTTTACGATCAGCCCCAGCATTTT
CDR3: CASSLGRQLYDQPQHF
V: TRBV5-6
J: TRBJ1-5
size: many
D: NA

DNA: TGTGCCAGCAGCCCCGACAGGGTCTCAGAGACCCAGTACTTC
CDR3: CASSPDRVSETQYF
V: TRBV11-3
J: TRBJ2-5
size: NA
D: TRBD1

DNA: TGTGCCTGGAGTGCTCTACTACCTACCGGGGAGCTGTTTTTT
CDR3: CAWSALLPTGELFF
V: TRBV30
J: TRBJ2-2
size: many
D: NA

DNA: TGCGCCAGCAGCCAATTAGACCGGGGGAATGAAGCTTTCTTT
CDR3: CASSQLDRGNEAFF
V: TRBV5-1
J: TRBJ1-1
size: many
D: NA

DNA: TGTGCCAGCAGTCCTCACAGGGGAGGCGACACTGAAGCTTTCTTT
CDR3: CASSPHRGGDTEAFF
V: TRBV28
J: TRBJ1-1
size: many
D: TRBD1

DNA: TGTGCCAGCAAGGGGGATTCCTGGGCCGGACCCTCCTACAATGAGCAGTTCTTC
CDR3: CASKGDSWAGPSYNEQFF
V: TRBV12-3/TRBV12-4
J: TRBJ2-1
size: NA
D: NA

DNA: TGTGCCAGCACCCTTGAACTGGCCGGCGGGGAGCTGTTTTTT
CDR3: CASTLELAGGELFF
V: TRBV7-3
J: TRBJ2-2
size: many
D: NA

DNA: TGTGCCAGCAGCTTAGCGGCCAACACAGATACGCAGTATTTT
CDR3: CASSLAANTDTQYF
V: TRBV13
J: TRBJ2-3
size: many
D: NA

DNA: TGTGCCAGCAGTCGATGGACAGGAGAAAATCAGCCCCAGCATTTT
CDR3: CASSRWTGENQPQHF
V: TRBV6-1
J: TRBJ1-5
size: many
D: TRBD1

DNA: TGTGCCAGCAGTTACTCGGTCCGAAGGAGGCGGGGCAATCAGCCCCAGCATTTT
CDR3: CASSYSVRRRRGNQPQHF
V: TRBV6-5
J: TRBJ1-5
size: NA
D: NA

DNA: TGTGCCAGCAGTTTATACGGGGACTACGAGCAGTACTTC
CDR3: CASSLYGDYEQYF
V: TRBV28
J: TRBJ2-7
size: once
D: NA

DNA: TGTGCCAGCAGGGGGGACAGTTCCGTCATCGGCTACACCTTC
CDR3: CASRGDSSVIGYTF
V: TRBV6-2/TRBV6-3
J: TRBJ1-2
size: many
D: TRBD1

DNA: TGTGCCAGCAGCCCGGGACTAGCGGGAAGAGAAACAGATACGCAGTATTTT
CDR3: CASSPGLAGRETDTQYF
V: TRBV7-9
J: TRBJ2-3
size: many
D: TRBD2

DNA: TGTGCCAGCTCAAGGGGACTAGCACACGAGCAGTACTTC
CDR3: CASSRGLAHEQYF
V: TRBV2
J: TRBJ2-7
size: NA
D: TRBD2

DNA: TGTGCCAGCAGCCCAACCAGGGGACTTAACTATGGCTACACCTTC
CDR3: CASSPTRGLNYGYTF
V: TRBV13
J: TRBJ1-2
size: many
D: NA

DNA: TGTGCCAGCAGTCCGACGGGAGCAACTAATGAAAAACTGTTTTTT
CDR3: CASSPTGATNEKLFF
V: TRBV28
J: TRBJ1-4
size: many
D: NA

DNA: TGTGCCAGCAGTGAAGGGACAGGGTACTCCTACGAGCAGTACTTC
CDR3: CASSEGTGYSYEQYF
V: TRBV2
J: TRBJ2-7
size: many
D: TRBD1

DNA: TGTGCCCAGGGACAGGGGGGCTACAATGAGCAGTTCTTC
CDR3: CAQGQGGYNEQFF
V: TRBV30
J: TRBJ2-1
size: few
D: TRBD1

DNA: TGTGCCAGCAGCAGAGCTGAGCAAGAGACCCAGTACTTC
CDR3: CASSRAEQETQYF
V: TRBV3-1
J: TRBJ2-5
size: many
D: NA

DNA: TGCGCCAGCAGCCAAGATCCTCCCCCAACTAGTGAGCAGTTCTTC
CDR3: CASSQDPPPTSEQFF
V: TRBV4-1
J: TRBJ2-1
size: few
D: NA

DNA: TGTGCCAGCAGCTCCCCCGGGACAGGAGGAATCAATGAGCAGTTCTTC
CDR3: CASSSPGTGGINEQFF
V: TRBV7-9
J: TRBJ2-1
size: NA
D: TRBD1

DNA: TGTGCCAGCACTATGACAGGGTCTCACACAGATACGCAGTATTTT
CDR3: CASTMTGSHTDTQYF
V: TRBV7-2
J: TRBJ2-3
size: many
D: TRBD1

DNA: TGTGCCAGCAGACCTGGGACAGGTGAAAAACTGTTTTTT
CDR3: CASRPGTGEKLFF
V: TRBV12-3/TRBV12-4
J: TRBJ1-4
size: few
D: TRBD1

DNA: TGTGCCAGCAGTATTAGCGGGAGGTTAGATGAGCAGTTCTTC
CDR3: CASSISGRLDEQFF
V: TRBV28
J: TRBJ2-1
size: NA
D: TRBD2

DNA: TGTGCCAGCAGTTTAGCCCCCATCGACAACTATGGCTACACCTTC
CDR3: CASSLAPIDNYGYTF
V: TRBV28
J: TRBJ1-2
size: NA
D: NA

DNA: TGCAGCGTCGAGGGCCCGGTCCTCCCCTCTGGGGCCAACGTCCTGACTTTC
CDR3: CSVEGPVLPSGANVLTF
V: TRBV29-1
J: TRBJ2-6
size: many
D: NA

DNA: TGTGCCAGCAGCCAAGGCAGGGACTATGGCTACACCTTC
CDR3: CASSQGRDYGYTF
V: TRBV3-1
J: TRBJ1-2
size: many
D: NA

DNA: TGCGCCAGCAGCCAAGACCAGGGTAGAGCTTTCTTT
CDR3: CASSQDQGRAFF
V: TRBV4-1
J: TRBJ1-1
size: few
D: NA

DNA: TGTGCCAGCAGTGTTCGGGACTCATACGAGCAGTACTTC
CDR3: CASSVRDSYEQYF
V: TRBV6-2/TRBV6-3
J: TRBJ2-7
size: many
D: NA

DNA: TGTGCCAGCAGAGACACCCCGGGACAGGGAATGACTGGCTACACCTTC
CDR3: CASRDTPGQGMTGYTF
V: TRBV2
J: TRBJ1-2
size: many
D: TRBD1

DNA: TGCAGCGCCCATGCGGGGGGGGGTCGGGAGCAGTACTTC
CDR3: CSAHAGGGREQYF
V: TRBV29-1
J: TRBJ2-7
size: few
D: TRBD2

DNA: TGCGCCAGCAGCCATATATTACCCAGGGGTTATAACACTGAAGCTTTCTTT
CDR3: CASSHILPRGYNTEAFF
V: TRBV4-1
J: TRBJ1-1
size: few
D: NA

DNA: TGTGCCTGGAGTGGCCCGAACTACGAGCAGTACTTC
CDR3: CAWSGPNYEQYF
V: TRBV30
J: TRBJ2-7
size: many
D: NA

DNA: TGCAGTGCTACTCTAGGGGCACGGGGCTATGGCTACACCTTC
CDR3: CSATLGARGYGYTF
V: TRBV20-1
J: TRBJ1-2
size: many
D: NA

DNA: TGTGCCAGCAGCTTAGAGCCCGGGACTATACAAGAGACCCAGTACTTC
CDR3: CASSLEPGTIQETQYF
V: TRBV7-9
J: TRBJ2-5
size: many
D: TRBD2

DNA: TGTGCCAGCAGCTCCCGGGACAGGGGGGATCAGCCCCAGCATTTT
CDR3: CASSSRDRGDQPQHF
V: TRBV3-1
J: TRBJ1-5
size: few
D: TRBD1

DNA: TGTGCCAGCAGTTACCAGGGTGGCTACACCTTC
CDR3: CASSYQGGYTF
V: TRBV6-2/TRBV6-3
J: TRBJ1-2
size: many
D: NA

DNA: TGCGCCAGCAGCCCCGGAGGACTAGCGGGGGCGCGAGGGGAGCTGTTTTTT
CDR3: CASSPGGLAGARGELFF
V: TRBV5-1
J: TRBJ2-2
size: many
D: TRBD2

DNA: TGTGCCAGCAGGGCGGGACAGGGGATCTCGGATACGCAGTATTTT
CDR3: CASRAGQGISDTQYF
V: TRBV28
J: TRBJ2-3
size: NA
D: TRBD1

DNA: TGTGCCATCACGCTCACAGGGTTCCATGGCTACACCTTC
CDR3: CAITLTGFHGYTF
V: TRBV10-3
J: TRBJ1-2
size: many
D: NA

DNA: TGTGCCAGCAGTCCCCTTCGCGGGGGGGACGGGGAGCAGTACTTC
CDR3: CASSPLRGGDGEQYF
V: TRBV12-3/TRBV12-4
J: TRBJ2-7
size: NA
D: TRBD2

DNA: TGTGCCAGCAGTGAACTTTCCAGCTACGAGCAGTACTTC
CDR3: CASSELSSYEQYF
V: TRBV2
J: TRBJ2-7
size: many
D: NA

DNA: TGTGCCAGCCTGGGCAACTATGGCTACACCTTC
CDR3: CASLGNYGYTF
V: TRBV9
J: TRBJ1-2
size: many
D: NA

DNA: TGTGCCAGCGGCTTAATGGGGACCCAAGAGACCCAGTACTTC
CDR3: CASGLMGTQETQYF
V: TRBV7-9
J: TRBJ2-5
size: NA
D: NA

DNA: TGTGCCAGCAGCTTAACGCTAGCGTCGTCCGCCGGGGAGCTGTTTTTT
CDR3: CASSLTLASSAGELFF
V: TRBV7-3
J: TRBJ2-2
size: many
D: NA

DNA: TGTGCCAGCAGCCAAGTTCAGGGGGACAATGAGCAGTTCTTC
CDR3: CASSQVQGDNEQFF
V: TRBV3-1
J: TRBJ2-1
size: many
D: TRBD1

DNA: TGCAGTGCTAGAGAATCAGCGGCGCAAAAGCCCCAGCATTTT
CDR3: CSARESAAQKPQHF
V: TRBV20-1
J: TRBJ1-5
size: many
D: NA

DNA: TGTGCCATACGGCTTAGCTCCTACAATGAGCAGTTCTTC
CDR3: CAIRLSSYNEQFF
V: TRBV12-3/TRBV12-4
J: TRBJ2-1
size: few
D: NA

DNA: TGTGCCAGCAGTGCATCCGGGACAGCTGCTAACTATGGCTACACCTTC
CDR3: CASSASGTAANYGYTF
V: TRBV25-1
J: TRBJ1-2
size: few
D: TRBD1